The TCR beta chain under discussion was sequenced for a study of CD8 T cells in Susac syndrome. Reverse transcription of about 0.45 to 1 ug RNA was carried out with random hexamers. Across 54 Vbeta and 13 Jbeta, TCR beta CDR3 was amplified with immunoSEQ multiplex PCR. TCRdb redid the calling of the immunoSEQ multiplex PCR reads with MiXCR, one entry per CDR3 protein. This sample has about 150,000 distinct CDR3 sequences, with approximately 94% found just once. The CDR3 consists of 15 residues. Germline V gene lookup returns CDR1 SGHRS and CDR2 YFSETQ. V was clipped by 7 bases and J by 0 bases, with 15 bases between them. Isolation of CD8+ and CD4+ T cells was performed negatively, whereas enrichment of TEMRA cells was done by FACS.

The gene calls are TRBV5-1 and TRBJ2-3; D gene unclear. The sequencing input was CD4+ T cells from PBMCs. The sequence was obtained from a human donor in good health. The CDR3 DNA reads TGCGCCAGCCGAGGCGGCGCAATCAGCACAGATACGCAGTATTTT. As protein: CASRGGAISTDTQYF.